Here is one TCR beta chain with its context. Antigen: not known. The germline gives CDR1 SEHNR, CDR2 FQNEAQ (reference sequence). V lost 1 base and J lost 4, with 11 bases in between. CDR3 size: 15 residues. The sample originates from a study of T cell responses to AZD1222 COVID-19 vaccine. The repertoire was sequenced with immunoSEQ multiplex PCR; TCRdb's copy has only in-frame clones and lacks some. The sample includes 100,000 to 140,000 clones, 70% to 90% of them seen just once. Regarding the study as a whole: Most donors were white British, females outnumbered males, and clonal diversity was possibly underestimated.

The clonotype originates from an adult who received the AZD1222 COVID-19 vaccine. Sequenced here: peripheral blood, sampled 28 days after the second AZD1222 dose. The chain is built from TRBV7-9 and TRBJ1-5; TRBD1 might be the D (6 bases). In DNA, the CDR3 is TGTGCCAGCAGCTTAGGGTCAGGGGCAAATCAGCCCCAGCATTTT. It yields the protein CASSLGSGANQPQHF. Full variable domain (rest looked up from reference TRBV7-9 and TRBJ1-5): DTGVSQNPRHKITKRGQNVTFRCDPISEHNRLYWYRQTLGQGPEFLTYFQNEAQLEKSRLLSDRFSAERPKGSFSTLEIQRTEQGDSAMYLCASSLGSGANQPQHFGDGTRLSIL.